This TCR beta chain comes out of a study of CD8 T cells in ankylosing spondylitis. The CDR3 has 16 amino acids. Germline CDR1 and CDR2: DFQATT and SNEGSKA (reference sequence). The germline V and J ends were trimmed by 3 bases and 0 bases, with 14 bases remaining between them. Using its own MiXCR run on the 5' RACE reads, TCRdb lists one record per CDR3 protein. The table shows more than 300,000 distinct CDR3 sequences, with roughly 11% occurring only once. This clonotype occurred many times. The sequence was collected from a female donor with ankylosing spondylitis or in good health (not recorded which). The specimen sequenced was blood, either unsorted or a sorted T cell fraction (not recorded which). V and J are TRBV20-1 and TRBJ2-2, with D perhaps given as TRBD1 or TRBD2 (5 bases each). CDR3 sequence: CSASGAAIANTGELFF. The CDR3 region has the DNA TGCAGTGCTAGCGGGGCTGCTATTGCGAACACCGGGGAGCTGTTTTTT.